This T cell receptor beta chain derives from a study of siplizumab effects on memory and regulatory T cells. Study findings and constraints: Proliferating siplizumab-cultured Tregs lacked confirmed suppressive function.

The ends lost 9 bases at V and 4 bases at J; junction bases unmatched: 14. Germline CDR1 is LNHDA and CDR2 is SQIVND (reference sequence). The CDR3 is made up of 16 amino acids. The assay was immunoSEQ multiplex PCR, and TCRdb's table has in-frame clones only and misses some. Of approximately 70,000 clones in the sample, about 89% are singletons; the top ten hold over 25%. Remarks on this clone: The target antigen is unknown.

Sequences were obtained from CD8+ T cells sorted from blood. This TCR was recovered from a human donor in good health. V usage is TRBV19 and J usage is TRBJ1-5, with 8 bases lining up with TRBD1. The CDR3: CASGPSDREVNQPQHF. The DNA for the CDR3 is TGTGCCAGCGGGCCTTCGGACAGGGAGGTTAATCAGCCCCAGCATTTT.